The subject of this entry is one T cell receptor beta chain. No antigen is known for it. In germline, CDR1 is SGHDN, CDR2 FVKESK. Between the trimmed V and J ends, which lost 5 bases and 2 bases, there was a span of 28 bases. The CDR3 is 19 amino acids. The data were obtained in a study of graft-versus-host responses after intestinal transplantation. Study overall: Transplants were multivisceral, liver-intestinal, or isolated intestinal. Following induction with anti-thymocyte globulin, all recipients were given tacrolimus and steroids for two to three years.

Measured with immunoSEQ multiplex PCR; TCRdb has only the in-frame clones, and not every one. The table records fewer than 95,000 clones, roughly 91% of them present only once. Study-wide results and caveats: When patients had graft-donor T cell macrochimerism, their allografts held high graft-versus-host to host-versus-graft clonal ratios.

The specimen was unstimulated CD8+ T cells sorted from spleen or lymph node cells, collected before intestinal transplant. The sequence derives from a human donor who received an intestinal transplant. The chain is built from TRBV14 and TRBJ2-7; maybe TRBD1 (8 bases). CDR3 DNA sequence: TGTGCCAGCAGCTCACAGGGGGTGGGGAGCGGGAAGATTACCTACGAGCAGTACTTC. This encodes CASSSQGVGSGKITYEQYF.